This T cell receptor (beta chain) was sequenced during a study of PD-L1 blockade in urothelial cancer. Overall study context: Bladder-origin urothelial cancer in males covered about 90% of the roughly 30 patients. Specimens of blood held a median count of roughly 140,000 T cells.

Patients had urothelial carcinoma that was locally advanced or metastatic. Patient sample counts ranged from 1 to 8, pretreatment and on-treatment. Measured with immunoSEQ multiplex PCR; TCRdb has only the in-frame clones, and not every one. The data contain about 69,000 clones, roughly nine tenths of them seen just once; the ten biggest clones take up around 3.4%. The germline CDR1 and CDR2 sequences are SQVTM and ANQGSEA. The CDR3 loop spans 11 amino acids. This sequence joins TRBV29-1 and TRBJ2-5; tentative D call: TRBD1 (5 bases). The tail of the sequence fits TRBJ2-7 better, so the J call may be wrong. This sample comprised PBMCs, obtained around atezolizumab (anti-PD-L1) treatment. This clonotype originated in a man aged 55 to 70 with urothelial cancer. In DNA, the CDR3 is TGCAGCGTTTCCAGGGCATACGAGCAGTACTTC. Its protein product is CSVSRAYEQYF.